Listed below are T cell receptor beta chains from one sample, sequenced in a study of control samples from healthy donors and cancer patients. Method: immunoSEQ multiplex PCR; TCRdb's copy keeps in-frame clones and lacks some. This table has tens of thousands of clones, nearly 96% appearing once. Sequencing was carried out using blood. These receptors all come from a woman between 25 and 40 years old in good health. The CDR3 runs from the conserved cysteine through the conserved F or W.

v_gene	j_gene	CDR3aa
TRBV19	TRBJ1-5	CASSTGTGVNQPQHF
TRBV15	TRBJ2-7	CATSRSRTSAEQYF
TRBV19	TRBJ1-1	CASTKTPATEAFF
TRBV19	TRBJ2-7	CASSPGTSGSIYEQYF
TRBV2	TRBJ2-2	CASGGVGTGELFF
TRBV29-1	TRBJ1-1	CSGATGDTEAFF
TRBV2	TRBJ2-3	CASSEDVTGGDTQYF
TRBV7-2	TRBJ1-6	CASSLTAYNSPLHF
TRBV29-1	TRBJ2-7	CSVLTGARYEQYF
TRBV5-1	TRBJ2-3	CASSLASFTDTQYF
TRBV3-1/TRBV3-2	TRBJ2-7	CASSKQRGTYEQYF